This T cell receptor beta chain was sequenced for a study of cytomegalovirus exposure and HLA in healthy donors (dated by TCRdb to about 2017). Regarding the research as a whole: An earlier analysis of under 600 of the donors reported 276 Gb of sequence data and 117 million unique TCR beta sequences from about 200 million T cells. To predict cytomegalovirus infection status, the study combined high-throughput TCR immunosequencing, statistical association of individual TCRs with disease status, and machine learning. Every discovery cohort repertoire had been produced on one sequencing platform. The study was designed to test whether signatures of past pathogen exposure could be identified by cataloging public T cell receptors. Class I and class II HLA loci were covered by the typing at four-digit resolution. A later genetic analysis used genome-wide SNP genotypes for about three fifths of the roughly 700 donors, treating that subset as a discovery cohort. The later analysis used no new phenotypic data to find candidate immune exposures, relying instead on TCR beta sequences and their occurrence across donors. Four to six DR-DQ haplotypes were handled as single units for association and clustering, since linkage in the cohort was strong. The genetic ancestry cluster associated with self-reported Caucasian donors included about 81% of the 398 genotyped donors. An earlier analysis of several hundred of the donors applied high-throughput TCR beta sequencing to assess whether each TCR beta V gene segment acted as functional or pseudogenic. The number of donors typed differed by locus, with about 629-630 for A, B, C, DRB1 and DQB1, roughly 550 for DQA1, about 610 for DPA1, and approximately 470 for DPB1. Alongside the repertoire data, information on donor age, sex, ethnicity and CMV serostatus was compiled. Besides the first cohort of 666 subjects, a separate validation cohort made up of around 120 different subjects was used. Among about 410 genotyped donors of the cohort, an average of approximately 240,000 unique TCR beta nucleotide sequences was sequenced per donor, of which about 19% were non-productive. A later analysis re-analyzed previously published TCR beta repertoires from roughly 630 donors and added high-resolution HLA genotyping to study TCR occurrence patterns. An early release covering roughly 600 HLA-typed donors comprised 300 to 350 gigabases of sequencing data and around 80 million unique TCR sequences. Using immunosequencing, the study profiled T cell repertoires from 666 subjects and related those repertoires to cytomegalovirus serostatus. Broad study findings and their caveats: A further reported finding was that TCR beta sequences accurately predicted the HLA-A and HLA-B alleles for most subjects in the first cohort. In the study, some 180 TCR beta chains were listed as associated with cytomegalovirus. The presence/absence analyses assumed that sequencing depth was roughly uniform across donors, and that assumption may not be true. Immune exposure information for the cohort was limited to CMV serostatus. According to the authors, the approach could potentially be generalized to other disease states and immunological phenotypes. Because HLA typing was unavailable for some donors at each locus, only the typed subset was used in association tests. In a later analysis, the rate of TCR association differed among HLA loci, with DRB1 alleles having the most associated TCRs and HLA-C alleles having the fewest. Only TCR beta chains were sequenced in this cohort, and the absence of alpha or paired-chain data limited detectable features. Most TCR sequences were observed very rarely across donors, whereas some public TCRs were present in many individuals. Specific HLA alleles were associated with 16,951 TCR beta sequences at a false discovery rate of 0.05 in a later analysis. In a later analysis, most CMV-associated TCR beta chains were found to appear HLA-restricted, with HLA associations seemingly driven largely by CMV exposure. In an earlier analysis of more than 500 of the donors, most TCR beta V segments appeared in productive rearrangements about 90% or about 30% of the time, broadly matching IMGT annotations. A later genetic analysis associated a missense DCLRE1C variant with V-gene and J-gene trimming of TCR beta chains, and an independent cohort replicated the association. Linkage disequilibrium might explain the correlated functional status among segregating V segments, but an unknown experimental factor could not be ruled out. In vitro tests confirmed that three of the cytomegalovirus-associated TCR beta chains recognize cytomegalovirus antigens. A cluster of highly shared sequence variants was judged likely to represent a technical artifact of the sequencing pipeline. In a later analysis, HLA-associated TCR beta chains showed more clonal expansion and lower generation probabilities than non-associated chains that were equally common. Several of the top co-occurrence clusters appeared to be linked to parvovirus B19, influenza, CMV and Epstein-Barr virus, according to a later analysis. Cytomegalovirus status was reported to be diagnosed by the classifier with high specificity and sensitivity in both the original and validation cohorts. Because the 87-base-pair reads could not distinguish some IMGT-functional V segments, including TRBV6-2 and TRBV6-3, those segments were excluded. Seventeen rarely observed V segments, including chromosome 9 orphons, were excluded from the earlier analysis of just under 600 of the donors because counts were too low. A later genetic analysis reported fewer N-insertions in productive TCRs among donors in an Asian-associated ancestry cluster than the roughly 700-donor mean. When HLA alleles, especially DR and DQ, strongly co-occurred, attributing TCR associations to individual alleles was difficult.

This clone has only a few counts. Its specific antigen is unknown. No base-level quality is on record; no much larger clone is a single base apart. The cohort comprised approximately 700 healthy bone marrow donors. At the time of sampling, every cohort member was nominally healthy, though immune exposures that went unrecorded were likely present. The donor was CMV seronegative and belonged to the group of around 400 seronegative cohort members. Each donor provided a peripheral blood sample, and peripheral blood mononuclear cells were used for TCR beta sequencing. The Qiagen DNeasy Blood Extraction Kit was used to extract genomic DNA from the blood cell samples. Library method: the immunoSEQ multiplex PCR assay. The multiplex PCR relied on a mix of 60 forward primers for TCR Vbeta segments and 13 reverse primers for TCR Jbeta segments. Amplification of the CDR3 region of rearranged TCR beta genes was performed with a multiplex PCR assay on genomic DNA. Amplified TCR beta libraries were sequenced as 87-base-pair reads on the Illumina HiSeq System. Turning to the authors' computational methods: In a later analysis, tens of millions of unique TCR beta chains were counted across the 650 to 700 repertoires, and roughly 9.9 million of these chains were shared by at least two donors. To remove PCR and sequencing errors, raw reads were error-corrected and collapsed into unique sequences using a nearest-neighbor algorithm that merged closely related sequences. V, D and J gene segments were assigned by aligning CDR3 sequences to IMGT reference sequences. For a sequence to be retained, a match of at least six nucleotides was required to both a V gene segment and a J gene segment. A rearrangement was called productive if the CDR3 had no stop codons and remained in frame with V and J, and every other rearrangement was called non-productive. CDR3 was defined according to IMGT convention as the region running from the second conserved V-encoded cysteine to the conserved J-encoded phenylalanine. The earlier analysis of some 600 of the donors excluded sequences that lacked an unambiguous match to a single V gene segment. In an earlier analysis of some 590 of the donors, a V segment was called functional when productive rearrangements were above 56.7%, and segregating when the standard deviation between donors exceeded 5%. A statistical classification framework was built to diagnose cytomegalovirus status from the catalog of TCR beta chain sequences. In a later analysis, TCR nucleotide sequences were compared against IMGT/GENE-DB human TR gene sequences so that V and J genes could be assigned. The TCRdist pipeline was used in a later analysis to assign CDR3 sequences and most-parsimonious VDJ recombination scenarios. In a later analysis, each TCR beta chain was defined by its CDR3 amino acid sequence together with its V-gene family, and reads without a unique V-gene family were excluded. As a way to deal with suspected cross-contamination and a sequencing artifact, a later analysis dropped more than 500 nucleotide sequences that were highly shared and had low generation probability. In a later analysis, a clonal expansion index was calculated for each public chain from normalized within-repertoire ranks of inferred template counts. In a later analysis, generation probabilities were computed with a VDJ recombination model fitted to out-of-frame rearrangements, and the resulting probabilities were checked against IGoR. In a later analysis, TCR-TCR, TCR-HLA and TCR-CMV co-occurrence was scored with hypergeometric tests, and a repertoire-size bias correction was applied to TCR pairs. A later analysis estimated false discovery rates by permuting HLA or CMV assignments 20 times. In a later analysis, co-occurring TCRs were grouped using DBSCAN, and TCRdist sequence similarity was added for clustering within HLA-allele-positive subsets. Co-occurrence clustering excluded repertoires with fewer than 30,000 or more than 120,000 public chains, plus five with anomalous nucleotide sharing. In TCRdb, the immuneACCESS table is reduced to in-frame sequences with V and J assigned. These tables do not hold every clone; where another copy was compared, an unresolved V gene accounts for under half, and the others remain unexplained. D and trimming were read from the DNA, whereas the V and J calls and clone size are those reported in that table. The sample contains under 130,000 clones, approximately 86% of them found a single time. Approximately 6.1% of the sample rests with the top ten.

CDR1 LNHDA and CDR2 SQIVND are derived from the germline V gene (reference sequence). V ends up 5 bases short and J 8 bases short, with an unmatched junction base count of 9. The cysteine opens and the phenylalanine closes a CDR3 of 15 amino acids. The entry retains the CDR3 DNA only, 45 bases that are in frame from base 1. The source is a man between 18 and 29 years old in good health and CMV-seronegative. The chain employs TRBV19 and TRBJ2-6; 7 central bases correspond to TRBD1. The sequenced material came from PBMCs. The bases read TGTGCCAGTAGTCCCCAGGGACAGAATACCAACGTCCTGACTTTC. Its protein is CASSPQGQNTNVLTF. Where the CDR3 stops, the reference TRBV19 and TRBJ2-6 genes take over; the full variable domain is DGGITQSPKYLFRKEGQNVTLSCEQNLNHDAMYWYRQDPGQGLRLIYYSQIVNDFQKGDIAEGYSVSREKKESFPLTVTSAQKNPTAFYLCASSPQGQNTNVLTFGAGSRLTVL.